A single sample is the source of the 18 T cell receptor beta chains below, sequenced in a study of sequential checkpoint blockade in melanoma. Treatment given: randomized to nivolumab then ipilimumab (arm A) or the reverse (arm B). Data came from immunoSEQ multiplex PCR; TCRdb stores just in-frame clones and leaves some out. This table holds about 7,000 clones, 20% to 25% found once. The input for sequencing was tumor tissue (inferred from file names), taken from a patient given nivolumab and ipilimumab in sequence. Receptor source: a human donor with melanoma.

This rearrangement joins TRBV30 to TRBJ2-4; D uncertain. The CDR3 covers 13 residues. Trimming cost V 2 bases and J 6 bases, with 11 bases left between them. CDR1 GTSNPN and CDR2 SVGIG come from the germline V gene (reference sequence). The CDR3: CAWSPLDANIQYF. In nucleotides, the CDR3 is TGTGCCTGGAGTCCCCTTGACGCAAACATTCAGTACTTC.

The chain has TRBV6-8 and TRBJ1-5; D is possibly TRBD1 (5 bases). Trimming removed 7 bases at V and 7 bases at J, with 17 bases between. Germline CDR1 MNHGY, CDR2 SAAAGT. The CDR3 consists of 14 residues. The CDR3 nucleotides read TGTGCCAGCACCGAGTCCGGGGCCGGGCAGCCCCAGCATTTT. This encodes CASTESGAGQPQHF.

The chain uses TRBV11-3 and TRBJ2-2; possibly TRBD2 for D (6 bases). Per germline, CDR1 SGHNT and CDR2 YENEEA. Trimming shortened V by 7 bases and J by 4 bases, and 19 bases separated the two germline ends. There are 16 residues in the CDR3. CDR3 coding DNA: TGTGCCAGCACCCTAGTACGGCAGGGAGGCACCGGGGAGCTGTTTTTT. This encodes CASTLVRQGGTGELFF.

The gene calls are TRBV29-1 and TRBJ2-2; tentative D call: TRBD1 (6 bases). The V end was cut by 4 bases, the J end by 4 bases, with 10 bases between. Germline V CDR1 and CDR2: SQVTM, ANQGSEA. There are 13 residues in the CDR3. CDR3 amino acids: CSVGGGVTGELFF. The DNA of the CDR3 is TGCAGCGTTGGAGGGGGAGTCACCGGGGAGCTGTTTTTT.

V gene TRBV28 combines with J gene TRBJ1-1; D is undetermined. Germline values: CDR1 MDHEN, CDR2 SYDVKM. Trimming removed 6 bases at V and 0 bases at J, with 8 bases between. This CDR3 comprises 13 residues. The CDR3 sequence is CASRDRMNTEAFF. The CDR3 bases are TGTGCCAGCAGGGACCGAATGAACACTGAAGCTTTCTTT.

This chain uses TRBV6-8 with TRBJ2-5, with 12 positions matching TRBD2. Germline V lookup: CDR1 MNHGY, CDR2 SAAAGT. The V gene end was trimmed by 6 bases and the J gene end by 9 bases; junction bases not matched to a gene: 14. The length of the CDR3 is 16 residues. The CDR3 loop reads CASRDLAGGLSGAQYF. Written as DNA, the CDR3 is TGTGCCAGCAGAGATCTAGCGGGGGGGCTCTCTGGGGCCCAGTACTTC.

V and J are TRBV6-8 and TRBJ1-1, with D uncertain. V was clipped by 7 bases and J by 4 bases, with 19 bases between them. Germline lookup yields CDR1 MNHGY and CDR2 SAAAGT. The CDR3 is made up of 15 amino acids. In nucleotides, the CDR3 is TGTGCCAGCACTCCAAGGACGGACCTCGGCACTGAAGCTTTCTTT. Translating it yields CASTPRTDLGTEAFF.

This clone was counted a few times. The rearrangement joins TRBV6-8 to TRBJ2-3, with D hard to call. CDR3 length: 16 amino acids. Germline loops: CDR1 MNHGY, CDR2 SAAAGT. V was cut by 6 bases and J by 2 bases, with 18 bases left in between. CDR3 DNA: TGTGCCAGCAGCCGCCACCCACGGAGTGACACAGATACGCAGTATTTT. Protein product: CASSRHPRSDTDTQYF.

The J gene is TRBJ2-1, the V gene TRBV18; D gene uncertain. Germline lookup yields CDR1 KGHSH and CDR2 LQKENI. This CDR3 is built from 14 residues. V lost 4 bases to trimming and J lost 0 bases, with 7 bases between them. In DNA, the CDR3 is TGTGCCAGCTCACTAGACACCTCCTACAATGAGCAGTTCTTC. Translating gives CASSLDTSYNEQFF.

This clone has more than one count but fewer than ten. V gene TRBV6-8 combines with J gene TRBJ2-7, with TRBD1 matching 8 bases. The CDR3 is 15 residues long. Germline trimming cut 4 bases from V and 3 bases from J; bases unmatched to any gene: 8. Germline CDR1 and CDR2: MNHGY and SAAAGT. CDR3 protein: CASSSWAGGIYEQYF. Here the CDR3 DNA reads TGTGCCAGCAGTTCATGGGCAGGGGGCATCTACGAGCAGTACTTC.

This clone appeared a few times. The chain combines TRBV7-7 with TRBJ2-1; 9 bases are a match to TRBD2. This CDR3 is 15 amino acids long. CDR1 is SSHAT, CDR2 FNYEAQ, per germline (reference sequence). Unmatched junction bases numbered 6, after V lost 2 bases and J lost 7 bases. DNA of the CDR3: TGTGCCAGCAGCTTACAAGGCGGGGGGGCGAATGAGCAGTTCTTC. This encodes CASSLQGGGANEQFF.

This clone was detected a few times. This sequence joins TRBV11-3 and TRBJ2-3; possibly TRBD2 for D (6 bases). From germline, CDR1 is SGHNT and CDR2 YENEEA. Trimming removed 3 bases at V and 4 bases at J, with 11 bases between. CDR3 size: 14 residues. The CDR3 here is CASSLGGAPDTQYF. The CDR3 DNA reads TGTGCCAGCAGCTTGGGGGGAGCCCCAGATACGCAGTATTTT.

The chain has TRBV29-1 and TRBJ2-1; D not certain. In germline, CDR1 is SQVTM, CDR2 ANQGSEA. The V gene lost 0 bases and the J gene lost 4 bases, with 7 bases spanning the gap. CDR3 length: 13 residues. The CDR3 spells CSVEDQGYNEQFF. CDR3 sequence (DNA): TGCAGCGTTGAAGATCAAGGGTACAATGAGCAGTTCTTC.

Concerning this clone itself: One junction end does not reproduce the germline sequence, and a read error may be involved. The rearrangement joins TRBV10-2 to TRBJ1-1; D is ambiguous. The length of the CDR3 is 13 residues. Germline loops: CDR1 WSHSY, CDR2 SAAADI. CDR3 protein: CASSEDMNTEAFF. The DNA of the CDR3 is TGTGCCAGCAGCGAGGATATGAACACTGAAGCTTTCTTT.

This clone was found a few times. The CDR3 protein is CASSFSGTGTHNEQFF. CDR3 in DNA: TGTGCCAGCAGCTTTTCCGGGACAGGGACCCACAATGAGCAGTTCTTC. The chain joins TRBV11-3 to TRBJ2-1; 9 bases map to TRBD1. J was trimmed by 5 bases and V by 3 bases; bases with no gene match: 8. The V gene's germline CDR1 is SGHNT and CDR2 YENEEA. The CDR3 extends over 16 amino acids.

This chain connects TRBV6-8 to TRBJ1-5, with D tentatively TRBD1 (5 bases). The germline V gene has CDR1 MNHGY and CDR2 SAAAGT. V shed 7 bases and J shed 2 bases, with 15 bases lying between them. The CDR3 has 15 residues. The CDR3 nucleotides read TGTGCCAGCATTCCAGGGAGTTTTGGCAATCAGCCCCAGCATTTT. This gives the protein CASIPGSFGNQPQHF.

This clone was observed once. This chain connects TRBV19 to TRBJ1-5; no clear D. V dropped 5 bases and J dropped 9 bases, with 14 bases sitting between them. The CDR3 runs to 13 residues. The germline V gene encodes CDR1 LNHDA and CDR2 SQIVND (reference sequence). The CDR3 here is CASSLSGSRPQHF. In DNA form, the CDR3 reads TGTGCCAGTAGTCTCTCAGGTAGTCGGCCCCAGCATTTT.

The V and J genes are TRBV6-8 and TRBJ2-5; 12 bases line up with TRBD2. The length of the CDR3 is 16 residues. From germline, CDR1 is MNHGY and CDR2 SAAAGT. Trimming removed 5 bases from V and 4 bases from J; junction bases left unmatched: 8. The CDR3 DNA reads TGTGCCAGCAGTGATAGGCTAGCGGGGGGGCGAGAGACCCAGTACTTC. Translation: CASSDRLAGGRETQYF.